This is a list of T cell receptor beta chains from one sample in a study of CXCR3-negative and CXCR3-positive naive CD8 T cells. TCRdb re-called the 5' RACE reads; one entry per CDR3 protein, DNA not given. The specimen's table records 65,000 to 75,000 distinct CDR3 sequences. The sequencing sample was made of naive CXCR3- CD8+ T cells from blood. These receptors were collected from a human donor in good health. Some clones in this sample may be carry-over from other donors' samples. CDR3s include the opening cysteine and the closing phenylalanine or tryptophan.

V gene	CDR3 length	J gene	CDR3 protein
TRBV27	14	TRBJ2-7	CASGGYSASYEQYF
TRBV25-1	18	TRBJ1-3	CASSLPPLARASGNTIYF
TRBV27	15	TRBJ2-1	CASSPYSGTIDEQFF
TRBV13	14	TRBJ1-1	CASRSTGMNTEAFF
TRBV7-2	12	TRBJ2-7	CASRYQGSEQYF
TRBV7-9	12	TRBJ2-7	CASSLVFDEQYF
TRBV23-1	16	TRBJ2-3	CASKRGRGLSTDTQYF
TRBV13	16	TRBJ2-7	CASSRTSTGGRYEQYF
TRBV3-1	15	TRBJ1-4	CASSQVLTIGEKLFF
TRBV28	16	TRBJ1-5	CASSRPDTLGNQPQHF
TRBV4-2	17	TRBJ1-2	CASSQGQPYQVSYGYTF
TRBV5-1	14	TRBJ2-1	CASSFRDRGGEQFF
TRBV28	13	TRBJ2-3	CAGTDQGTDTQYF
TRBV25-1	14	TRBJ1-2	CASSEGTGVHGYTF
TRBV5-6	16	TRBJ2-1	CASSFTGTGFYNEQFF
TRBV6-2/TRBV6-3	17	TRBJ2-7	CASSSYPTSRSSYEQYF
TRBV5-6	14	TRBJ1-1	CASSFGDMNTEAFF
TRBV2	12	TRBJ2-7	CASQGELYEQYF
TRBV9	13	TRBJ2-3	CASSGGAEDTQYF
TRBV7-2	16	TRBJ2-1	CASSLGDRVDYNEQFF
TRBV29-1	14	TRBJ2-2	CSYETGGDTGELFF
TRBV28	16	TRBJ2-2	CASSPTSGRNTGELFF
TRBV9	13	TRBJ2-7	CASGPRQGYEQYF
TRBV9	17	TRBJ2-1	CASSGVSGAGGNNEQFF
TRBV5-1	13	TRBJ1-5	CAGGGGGNQPQHF
TRBV6-5	15	TRBJ2-1	CASSRLAGGSDEQFF
TRBV29-1	16	TRBJ2-7	CSADRGSGTDSYEQYF
TRBV7-9	12	TRBJ1-2	CASSPGQVGYTF
TRBV28	15	TRBJ2-7	CASSFSSGRDYEQYF
TRBV27	14	TRBJ1-5	CASSTGSRNQPQHF
TRBV29-1	12	TRBJ1-2	CSGLGGVKGYTF
TRBV29-1	15	TRBJ2-2	CSVVREGGRAGELFF
TRBV2	15	TRBJ1-6	CASRATGSYNSPLHF
TRBV6-6	15	TRBJ2-2	CASSYLTSGDGELFF
TRBV6-9	16	TRBJ2-7	CASSYLTPGGAYEQYF
TRBV7-6	16	TRBJ2-5	CASSETGQRGQETQYF
TRBV5-5	15	TRBJ2-1	CASSLAGDNYNEQFF
TRBV28	13	TRBJ2-1	CASSLSGRSEQFF
TRBV5-1	15	TRBJ2-7	CASSLEGPVRSEQYF
TRBV19	14	TRBJ1-1	CASIPGRSNTEAFF
TRBV29-1	17	TRBJ1-2	CSVLTQTGMGLNYGYTF
TRBV7-8	14	TRBJ1-1	CASSSQGSVIEAFF
TRBV7-6	14	TRBJ1-2	CASSLLPPGYGYTF
TRBV28	13	TRBJ2-7	CASSPRERDEQYF
TRBV24-1	15	TRBJ2-2	CATSERDLNTGELFF
TRBV7-7	15	TRBJ2-7	CASSPGTGPSYEQYF
TRBV7-9	15	TRBJ2-5	CASSGTSGRRETQYF
TRBV7-9	12	TRBJ2-7	CASSQQGDEQYF
TRBV29-1	14	TRBJ2-4	CSVVTGVDKNIQYF
TRBV7-9	16	TRBJ2-3	CASSPTSGGSTDTQYF
TRBV20-1	15	TRBJ1-5	CSARDAFGGNQPQHF
TRBV29-1	16	TRBJ2-3	CSVESGATSVTDTQYF
TRBV28	16	TRBJ2-7	CASSLFFGTSSYEQYF
TRBV7-2	14	TRBJ2-3	CASSLDGGGDTQYF
TRBV28	16	TRBJ2-3	CASSSPTSGRTDTQYF
TRBV6-2/TRBV6-3	14	TRBJ2-7	CASSTQGLHYEQYF
TRBV29-1	15	TRBJ2-3	CSVVLDNWRTDTQYF